This T cell receptor beta chain was profiled in a study of T cell responses to AZD1222 COVID-19 vaccine. Turning to the study itself: Second-dose recipients at about 4 or about 12 weeks were treated as one pooled group.

The study, taken as a whole, reports: Just five to seven people given AZD1222 tested seropositive at baseline. Unmutated variant regions are reportedly the target of nearly half of TCRs that are spike-specific. Females outnumbered males among donors, who were mostly white British; clonal diversity was possibly underestimated.

Assay: immunoSEQ multiplex PCR; the TCRdb copy retains only in-frame clones and omits some. Here the sample spans approximately 150,000 clones, roughly 94% being singletons. As for this clone: The antigen is not known.

CDR1 and CDR2 from the germline V gene are SGHVS and FNYEAQ. The CDR3 runs to 18 residues. The V end was cut by 0 bases, the J end by 2 bases, with 19 bases between. The sequences come from peripheral blood, collected on day 0 of AZD1222 vaccination. The chain links TRBV7-6 to TRBJ2-5; D unresolved. The clonotype was recovered from an adult in good health. CDR3 coding DNA: TGTGCCAGCAGCTTAGCGGCAGACTCTAATCGGTTACAAGAGACCCAGTACTTC. Protein sequence: CASSLAADSNRLQETQYF.